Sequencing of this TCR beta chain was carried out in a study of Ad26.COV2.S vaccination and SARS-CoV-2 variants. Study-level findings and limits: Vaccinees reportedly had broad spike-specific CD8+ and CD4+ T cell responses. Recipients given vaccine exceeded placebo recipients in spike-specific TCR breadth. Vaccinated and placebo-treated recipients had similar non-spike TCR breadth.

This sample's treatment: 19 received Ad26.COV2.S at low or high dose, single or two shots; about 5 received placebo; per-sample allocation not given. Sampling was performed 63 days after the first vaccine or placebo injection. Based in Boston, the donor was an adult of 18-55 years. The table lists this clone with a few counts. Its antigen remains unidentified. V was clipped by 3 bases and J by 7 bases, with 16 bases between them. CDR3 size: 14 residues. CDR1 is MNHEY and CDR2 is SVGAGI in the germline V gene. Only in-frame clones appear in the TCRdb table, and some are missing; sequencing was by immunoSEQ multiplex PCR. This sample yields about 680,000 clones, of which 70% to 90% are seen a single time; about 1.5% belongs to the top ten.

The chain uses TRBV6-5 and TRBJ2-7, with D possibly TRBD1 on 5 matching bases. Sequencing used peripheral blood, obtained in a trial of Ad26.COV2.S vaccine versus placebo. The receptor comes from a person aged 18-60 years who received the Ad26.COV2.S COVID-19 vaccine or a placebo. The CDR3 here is CASSYDQGRREQYF. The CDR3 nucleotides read TGTGCCAGCAGTTATGACCAGGGCCGGCGGGAGCAGTACTTC.